One and the same sample provided the 17 T cell receptor beta chains below, sequenced in a study of read filtering for tumor transcriptome and immune sequencing. This library used 300 to 450 ng RNA and molecular barcoded adaptors spanning alpha/delta and beta/gamma chains. TCRdb re-called the reads through MiXCR, storing one row per CDR3 protein. The sample has 39,000 or so distinct CDR3 sequences; around an eighth are singletons. What was sequenced was a population of CD138-negative cells sorted from bone marrow. The source of these receptors is a donor at least 40 years old with multiple myeloma.

This clonotype was detected many times. This chain uses TRBV3-1 with TRBJ2-1; 11 bases are shared with TRBD2. Germline CDR1 and CDR2: LGHDT and YNNKEL (reference sequence). V lost 10 bases and J lost 11; bases outside the gene matches: 13. The CDR3 covers 14 residues. The CDR3 sequence: CATTLAGERNKQFF. As DNA, the CDR3 is TGTGCCACCACACTAGCGGGAGAGAGGAATAAGCAGTTCTTC.

This clonotype turned up a few times. This chain uses TRBV28 with TRBJ1-2, with D unclear. Trimming removed 5 bases at V and 4 bases at J, with 8 bases between. CDR1 and CDR2 (germline): MDHEN, SYDVKM. The CDR3 totals 12 residues. CDR3 region: CASSPGPYGYTF. CDR3 coding DNA: TGTGCCAGCAGTCCCGGGCCCTATGGCTACACCTTC.

This clonotype was detected many times. The chain employs TRBV5-1 and TRBJ2-1, with TRBD1 identical over 8 bases. The CDR3 is 14 amino acids. Germline V gene data show CDR1 as SGHRS and CDR2 as YFSETQ. V lost 6 bases and J lost 9; bases outside the gene matches: 11. In DNA form, the CDR3 reads TGCGCCAGCACTTCCTTCTTACAGGGGGGTGAGCAGTTCTTC. Protein product: CASTSFLQGGEQFF.

This clonotype was found many times. V usage is TRBV5-1 and J usage is TRBJ1-3; D is uncertain. V shed 4 bases and J shed 4 bases, with 18 bases lying between them. The CDR3 is made up of 16 amino acids. Germline lookup yields CDR1 SGHRS and CDR2 YFSETQ. CDR3 coding DNA: TGCGCCAGCAGCCCATACGACAACATCGGGGGAAACACCATATATTTT. Translated: CASSPYDNIGGNTIYF.

This clonotype was recorded many times. This sequence joins TRBV6-1 and TRBJ1-5; possible D gene TRBD1, 5 bases. V lost 7 bases and J lost 0, with 13 bases in between. The CDR3 has 15 residues. Germline-derived CDR1 and CDR2 are MNHNS and SASEGT. CDR3 bases: TGTGCCAGCACTACCGGGACGGATAGCAATCAGCCCCAGCATTTT. This gives the protein CASTTGTDSNQPQHF.

This clonotype was observed at least ten times. The J gene is TRBJ1-2, the V gene TRBV12-3 or TRBV12-4; D remains ambiguous. The CDR3 extends over 15 amino acids. Trimming pared 7 bases from V and 4 bases from J, leaving 19 bases between. The DNA for the CDR3 is TGTGCCAGCACCCCGGGAAGCCGGAGCCTCTATGGCTACACCTTC. Protein: CASTPGSRSLYGYTF.

The table lists this clonotype with many counts. The chain has TRBV5-1 and TRBJ1-6; tentatively, D is TRBD1 (5 bases). Germline values: CDR1 SGHRS, CDR2 YFSETQ. Trimming cost V 3 bases and J 3 bases, with 10 bases left between them. This CDR3 contains 15 residues. The CDR3 is CASSWDVDYNSPLHF. Written as DNA, the CDR3 is TGCGCCAGCAGCTGGGACGTTGACTATAATTCACCCCTCCACTTT.

This clonotype was seen repeatedly, ten times or more. The rearrangement joins TRBV28 to TRBJ2-7, with 7 bases lining up with TRBD2. The ends lost 5 bases at V and 0 bases at J; junction bases unmatched: 13. This CDR3 has 17 residues. The germline V gene has CDR1 MDHEN and CDR2 SYDVKM. The CDR3 protein is CASSVPGRGGSSYEQYF. The CDR3 coding sequence is TGTGCCAGCAGTGTTCCGGGACGCGGGGGAAGCTCCTACGAGCAGTACTTC.

This clonotype showed up many times. The rearrangement links TRBV7-9 to TRBJ2-3; D unresolved. The CDR3 is 15 amino acids. The germline CDR1 and CDR2 sequences are SEHNR and FQNEAQ (reference sequence). Trimming removed 4 bases at V and 4 bases at J, with 15 bases between. For the CDR3, the DNA is TGTGCCAGCAGCTCCTATGAGGAACAGCCAGATACGCAGTATTTT. This translates into CASSSYEEQPDTQYF.

This clonotype was observed a few times. The V gene is TRBV4-1, the J gene TRBJ2-7, with D perhaps matching TRBD2 (5 bases). The CDR3 covers 16 residues. V was cut by 1 base and J by 3 bases, with 16 bases left in between. Germline CDR1 and CDR2: MGHRA and YSYEKL. CDR3 amino acids: CASSQAGRRGIYEQYF. The CDR3 DNA is TGCGCCAGCAGCCAAGCGGGAAGACGGGGTATCTACGAGCAGTACTTC.

This clonotype was seen ten or more times. V is TRBV5-1 and J is TRBJ1-1, with D unresolved. V was pared by 0 bases and J by 5 bases, with 14 bases between. The CDR3 contains 15 residues. Germline assignment: CDR1 SGHRS and CDR2 YFSETQ. CDR3 nucleotides: TGCGCCAGCAGCTTGGCCTCTAAAGGGAGGACTGAAGCTTTCTTT. This codes for CASSLASKGRTEAFF.

This clonotype was detected many times. The CDR3 reads CSARGLAGGTDTQYF. CDR3 sequence (DNA): TGCAGTGCTAGGGGACTAGCGGGAGGCACAGATACGCAGTATTTT. The chain couples TRBV20-1 to TRBJ2-3; TRBD2 agrees at 14 bases. The junction had 0 bases not matched to a gene; V was cut back by 3 bases and J by 1 base. The germline CDR1 and CDR2 sequences are DFQATT and SNEGSKA (reference sequence). The CDR3 contains 15 residues.

This clonotype showed up many times. CDR3 protein: CASSSPGQGTDRQFF. The CDR3 DNA reads TGTGCCAGCAGCTCTCCGGGACAGGGGACGGATCGGCAGTTCTTC. The chain uses TRBV5-4 and TRBJ2-1; 10 positions match TRBD1. The V gene's germline CDR1 is SGHNT and CDR2 YYREEE (reference sequence). The ends lost 3 bases at V and 12 bases at J; junction bases unmatched: 12. The CDR3 length is 15 residues.

By share of the sample, this clonotype is medium-sized. The genes are TRBV7-3 and TRBJ1-6, with D maybe TRBD1 (6 bases). Trimming took off 4 bases at V and 10 bases at J, with 14 bases between the two ends. The CDR3 contains 14 residues. The germline V gene has CDR1 SGHTA and CDR2 FQGTGA. CDR3 protein: CASSSRGGGSPLHF. The CDR3 DNA follows: TGTGCCAGCAGCTCGAGAGGGGGGGGCTCACCCCTCCACTTT.

This clonotype is medium-sized in the sample. This chain uses TRBV6-2 or TRBV6-3 with TRBJ1-1; D unresolved. V gave up 2 bases and J gave up 0 bases, with 10 bases separating them. The CDR3 is 15 residues long. Germline-derived CDR1 and CDR2 are MNHEY and SVGEGT. The CDR3, as DNA: TGTGCCAGCAGTTACGCCTCACAAATGAACACTGAAGCTTTCTTT. Translated, it gives CASSYASQMNTEAFF.

This clonotype was counted only a few times. Possible read error: a much larger clone is one base away. The rearrangement joins TRBV10-2 to TRBJ2-5; either TRBD1 or TRBD2 may fit D (6 bases each). Deletions cut 4 bases from V and 7 bases from J, with 19 bases between. Per germline, CDR1 WSHSY and CDR2 SAAADI. This CDR3 is 15 amino acids long. Here the CDR3 DNA reads TGCGCCAGCAGTGCTTCCTCCGGGGGCGACGGGACCCAGTACTTC. Its translation is CASSASSGGDGTQYF.

This clonotype counts as medium-sized. The J gene is TRBJ2-1, the V gene TRBV6-6, with TRBD2 matching over 7 bases. The V segment lost 7 bases and the J segment 5 bases; nucleotides outside the gene matches: 8. There are 14 residues in the CDR3. The germline V gene encodes CDR1 MNHNY and CDR2 SVGAGI (reference sequence). CDR3: CASTQLGTNNEQFF. As DNA, the CDR3 is TGTGCCAGCACCCAACTCGGGACTAACAATGAGCAGTTCTTC.